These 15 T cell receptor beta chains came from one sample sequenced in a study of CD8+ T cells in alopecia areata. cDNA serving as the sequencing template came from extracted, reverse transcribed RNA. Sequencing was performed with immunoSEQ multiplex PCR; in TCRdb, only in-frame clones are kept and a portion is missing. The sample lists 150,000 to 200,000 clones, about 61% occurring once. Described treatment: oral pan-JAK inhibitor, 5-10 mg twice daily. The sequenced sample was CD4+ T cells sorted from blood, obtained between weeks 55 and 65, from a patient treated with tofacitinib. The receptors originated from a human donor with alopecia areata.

The CDR3 loop reads CAWRDSSISYEQYF. In DNA form, the CDR3 reads TGTGCCTGGAGAGACTCCTCGATCTCCTACGAGCAGTACTTC. The chain employs TRBV30 and TRBJ2-7; D is uncertain. The CDR3 spans 14 residues. V lost 3 bases to trimming and J lost 0 bases, with 12 bases between them. Germline V gene lookup returns CDR1 GTSNPN and CDR2 SVGIG (reference sequence).

The CDR3 sequence is CASSISLAYEQFF. The CDR3 DNA reads as TGTGCCAGCAGCATAAGCTTAGCCTATGAGCAGTTCTTC. The V gene is TRBV7-6, the J gene TRBJ2-1; D remains ambiguous. The germline V gene has CDR1 SGHVS and CDR2 FNYEAQ. Trimming pared 5 bases from V and 8 bases from J, leaving 13 bases between. The CDR3 totals 13 residues.

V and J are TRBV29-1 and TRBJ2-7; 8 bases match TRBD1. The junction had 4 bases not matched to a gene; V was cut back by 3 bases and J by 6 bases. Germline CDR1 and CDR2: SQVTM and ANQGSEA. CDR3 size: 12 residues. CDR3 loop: CSVEGQVSEQYF. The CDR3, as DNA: TGCAGCGTTGAGGGACAGGTCAGCGAGCAGTACTTC.

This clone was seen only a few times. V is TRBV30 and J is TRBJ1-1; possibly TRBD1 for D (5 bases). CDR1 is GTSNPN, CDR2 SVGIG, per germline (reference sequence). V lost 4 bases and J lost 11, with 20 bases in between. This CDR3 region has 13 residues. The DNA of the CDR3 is TGTGCCTGGACCGGAGGGCCCGGGGGTAGGGCTTTCTTT. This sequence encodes CAWTGGPGGRAFF.

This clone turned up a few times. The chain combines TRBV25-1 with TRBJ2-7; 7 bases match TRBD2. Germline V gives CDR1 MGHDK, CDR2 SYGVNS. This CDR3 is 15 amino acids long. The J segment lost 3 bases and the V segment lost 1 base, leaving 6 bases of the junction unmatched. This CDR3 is CASSEFGGGLYEQYF. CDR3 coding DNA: TGTGCCAGCAGTGAATTTGGCGGGGGACTCTACGAGCAGTACTTC.

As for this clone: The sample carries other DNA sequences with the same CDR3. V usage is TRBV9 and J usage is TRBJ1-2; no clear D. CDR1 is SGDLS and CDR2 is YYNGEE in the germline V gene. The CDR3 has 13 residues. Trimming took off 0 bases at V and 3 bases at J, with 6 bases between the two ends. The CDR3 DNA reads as TGTGCCAGCAGCGTAGAGACTGACTATGGCTACACCTTC. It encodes CASSVETDYGYTF.

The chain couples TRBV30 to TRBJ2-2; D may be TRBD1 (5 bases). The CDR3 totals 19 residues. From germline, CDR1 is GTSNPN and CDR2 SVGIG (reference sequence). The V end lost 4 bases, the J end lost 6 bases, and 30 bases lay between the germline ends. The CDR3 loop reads CAWTLTHYMVRGLPGELFF. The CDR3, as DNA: TGTGCCTGGACCCTAACCCATTACATGGTTAGGGGTCTCCCCGGGGAGCTGTTTTTT.

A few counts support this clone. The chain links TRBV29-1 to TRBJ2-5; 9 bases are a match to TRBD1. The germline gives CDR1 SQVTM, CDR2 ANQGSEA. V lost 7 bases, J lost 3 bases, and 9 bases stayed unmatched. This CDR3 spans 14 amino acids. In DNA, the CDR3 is TGCAGCGCCAAGGACAGGGGTTACGAAGAGACCCAGTACTTC. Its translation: CSAKDRGYEETQYF.

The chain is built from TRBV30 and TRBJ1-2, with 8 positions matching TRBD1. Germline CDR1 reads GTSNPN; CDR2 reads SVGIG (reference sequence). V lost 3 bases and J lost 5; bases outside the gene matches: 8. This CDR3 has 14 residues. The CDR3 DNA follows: TGTGCCTGGAGGGATAGGACAGGGATTTATGGCTACACCTTC. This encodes CAWRDRTGIYGYTF.

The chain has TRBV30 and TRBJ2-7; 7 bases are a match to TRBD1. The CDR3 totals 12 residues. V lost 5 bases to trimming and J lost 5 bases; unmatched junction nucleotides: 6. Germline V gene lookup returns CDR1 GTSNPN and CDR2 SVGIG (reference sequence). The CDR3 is CAWYRGRDEQYF. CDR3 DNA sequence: TGTGCCTGGTACAGGGGTCGCGACGAGCAGTACTTC.

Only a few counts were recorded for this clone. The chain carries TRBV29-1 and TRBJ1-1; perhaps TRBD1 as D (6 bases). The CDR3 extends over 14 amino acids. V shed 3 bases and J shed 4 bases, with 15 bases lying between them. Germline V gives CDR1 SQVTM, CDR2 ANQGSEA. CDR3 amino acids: CSVDRREGGTEAFF. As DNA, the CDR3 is TGCAGCGTTGATCGGAGGGAGGGGGGCACTGAAGCTTTCTTT.

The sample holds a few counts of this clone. CDR3 loop: CAWSPMNHYNSPLHF. CDR3 sequence (DNA): TGTGCCTGGAGTCCCATGAACCATTATAATTCACCCCTCCACTTT. This sequence joins TRBV30 and TRBJ1-6; the D is unclear. The germline gives CDR1 GTSNPN, CDR2 SVGIG (reference sequence). V was cut by 2 bases and J by 4 bases, with 12 bases left in between. The CDR3 totals 15 residues.

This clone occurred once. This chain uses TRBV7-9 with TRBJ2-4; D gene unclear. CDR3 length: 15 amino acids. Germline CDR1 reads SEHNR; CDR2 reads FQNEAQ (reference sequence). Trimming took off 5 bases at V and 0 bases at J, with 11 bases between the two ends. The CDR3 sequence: CASSADYEAKNIQYF. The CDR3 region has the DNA TGTGCCAGCAGCGCGGATTATGAAGCCAAAAACATTCAGTACTTC.

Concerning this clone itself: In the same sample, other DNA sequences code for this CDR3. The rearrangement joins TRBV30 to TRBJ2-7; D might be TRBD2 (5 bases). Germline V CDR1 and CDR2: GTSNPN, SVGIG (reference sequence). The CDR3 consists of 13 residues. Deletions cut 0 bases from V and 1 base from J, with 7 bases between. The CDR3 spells CAWSVGGSYEQYF. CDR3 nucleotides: TGTGCCTGGAGTGTCGGCGGGTCCTACGAGCAGTACTTC.

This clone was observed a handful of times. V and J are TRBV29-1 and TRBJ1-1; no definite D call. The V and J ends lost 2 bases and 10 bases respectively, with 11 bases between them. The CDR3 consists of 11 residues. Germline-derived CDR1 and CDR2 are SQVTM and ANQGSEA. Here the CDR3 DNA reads TGCAGCGTTGAACCCGCGGAACGAGCTTTCTTT. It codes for CSVEPAERAFF.